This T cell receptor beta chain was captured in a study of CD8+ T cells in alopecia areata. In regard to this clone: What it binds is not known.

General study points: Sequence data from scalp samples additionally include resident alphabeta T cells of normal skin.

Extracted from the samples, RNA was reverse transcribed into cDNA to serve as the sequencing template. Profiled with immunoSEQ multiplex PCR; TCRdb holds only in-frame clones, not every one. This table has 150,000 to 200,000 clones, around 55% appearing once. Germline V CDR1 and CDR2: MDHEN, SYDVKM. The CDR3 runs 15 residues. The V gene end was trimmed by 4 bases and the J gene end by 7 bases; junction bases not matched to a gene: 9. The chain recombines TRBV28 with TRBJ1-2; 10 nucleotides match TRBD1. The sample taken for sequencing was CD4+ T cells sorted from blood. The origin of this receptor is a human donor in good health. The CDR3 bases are TGTGCCAGCAGTTCCCCCGGGACAGGGGCTACTGGCTACACCTTC. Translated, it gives CASSSPGTGATGYTF.